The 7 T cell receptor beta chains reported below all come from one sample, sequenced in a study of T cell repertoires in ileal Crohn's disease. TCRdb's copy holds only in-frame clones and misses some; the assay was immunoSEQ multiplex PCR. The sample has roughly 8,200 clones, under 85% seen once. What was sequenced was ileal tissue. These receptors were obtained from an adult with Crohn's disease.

This CDR3 reads CAWGLDLGELFF. CDR3 bases: TGTGCCTGGGGACTAGATCTCGGGGAGCTGTTTTTT. The rearrangement uses TRBV30 and TRBJ2-2; 7 bases map to TRBD2. With 5 bases clipped from V and 7 bases from J, the junction kept 4 bases outside the gene matches. Per the germline V gene, CDR1 is GTSNPN and CDR2 is SVGIG (reference sequence). The CDR3 covers 12 residues.

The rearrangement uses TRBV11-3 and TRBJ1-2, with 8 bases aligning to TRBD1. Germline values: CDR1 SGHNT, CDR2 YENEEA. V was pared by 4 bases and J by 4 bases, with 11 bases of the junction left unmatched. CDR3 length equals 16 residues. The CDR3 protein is CASSSKQGVRGYGYTF. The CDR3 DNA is TGTGCCAGCAGCTCCAAACAGGGGGTGCGCGGCTATGGCTACACCTTC.

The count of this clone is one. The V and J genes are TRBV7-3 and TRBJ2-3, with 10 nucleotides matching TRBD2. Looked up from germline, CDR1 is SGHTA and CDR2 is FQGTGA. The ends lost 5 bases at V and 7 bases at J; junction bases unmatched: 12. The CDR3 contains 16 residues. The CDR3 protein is CASSPGPSGGANTQYF. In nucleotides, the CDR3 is TGTGCCAGCAGCCCCGGGCCCAGCGGGGGGGCAAATACGCAGTATTTT.

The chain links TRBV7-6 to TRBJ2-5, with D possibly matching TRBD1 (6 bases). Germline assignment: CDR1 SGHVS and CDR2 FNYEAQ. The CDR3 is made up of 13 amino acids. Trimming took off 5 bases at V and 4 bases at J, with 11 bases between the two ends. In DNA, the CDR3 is TGTGCCAGCAGCCAGGACAGTTTAGAGACCCAGTACTTC. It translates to CASSQDSLETQYF.

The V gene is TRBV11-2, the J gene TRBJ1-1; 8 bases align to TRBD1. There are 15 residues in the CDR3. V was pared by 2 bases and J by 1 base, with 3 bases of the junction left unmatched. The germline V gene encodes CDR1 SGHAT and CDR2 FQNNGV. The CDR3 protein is CASSLTGGTNTEAFF. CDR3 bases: TGTGCCAGCAGCTTAACAGGGGGGACGAACACTGAAGCTTTCTTT.

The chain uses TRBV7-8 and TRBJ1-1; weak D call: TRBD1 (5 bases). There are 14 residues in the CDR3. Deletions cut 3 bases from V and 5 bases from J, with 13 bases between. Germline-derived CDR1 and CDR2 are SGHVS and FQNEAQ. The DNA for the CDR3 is TGTGCCAGCAGCTTGGCAGGGCGCGGAACTGAAGCTTTCTTT. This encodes CASSLAGRGTEAFF.

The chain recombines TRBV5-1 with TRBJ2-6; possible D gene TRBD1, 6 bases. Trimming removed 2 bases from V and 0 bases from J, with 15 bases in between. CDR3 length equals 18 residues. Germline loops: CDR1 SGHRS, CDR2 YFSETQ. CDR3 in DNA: TGCGCCAGCAGCTTTACCACAGGGAGTCTCTCTGGGGCCAACGTCCTGACTTTC. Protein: CASSFTTGSLSGANVLTF.